This T cell receptor beta chain was obtained from a study of graft-versus-host responses after intestinal transplantation. In the study overall: Following induction with anti-thymocyte globulin, all recipients were given tacrolimus and steroids for about 3 years.

The CDR3 extends over 16 amino acids. Of note for this clone: The antigen is unknown.

Overall study results and limits: Detected in recipient marrow were GvH clones, some of which were first observed in ileum or blood. HvG clone declines early post-transplant were associated with peak circulating GvH levels. High graft-versus-host to host-versus-graft clonal ratios were seen in allografts of patients with graft-donor T cell macrochimerism.

Assay: immunoSEQ multiplex PCR; the TCRdb copy retains only in-frame clones and omits some. This sample has tens of thousands of clones, with 89% found just once. Graft tissue processing released intraepithelial and lamina propria lymphocytes. This chain connects TRBV21-1 to TRBJ2-7; the table's D gene call, TRBD1, was not cross checked with the DNA. TRBV21-1 is recorded as a pseudogene. This clonotype was sampled from a human patient who received an intestinal transplant, so some T cells may come from the graft donor. This material consisted of ileum tissue, taken 350 to 400 days after transplant. CDR3 loop: CASSTKWDRVLYEQYF. The CDR3 DNA follows: TGTGCCAGCAGCACCAAGTGGGACAGGGTCCTCTACGAGCAGTACTTC.